Sequencing of this TCR beta chain was carried out in a study of CD8+CD57+ T cells in acquired aplastic anemia. The overall study: The average for DNA from sorted CD4+ and CD8+ cells was around 3.4 ug. Among healthy donors, CD4+ cells averaged approximately 10 million reads. General observations from the study: Found in both controls and patients were around 30 CD8+ CDR3 sequences.

Many counts were recorded for this clonotype. Its antigen is still unknown. CDR1 is SGHTA and CDR2 is FQGNSA in the germline V gene. The CDR3 is 16 amino acids. After removal of 5 bases from V and 4 bases from J, the junction contained 14 bases not matched to a gene. TCR beta VDJ and CDR3 were profiled, and genomic DNA was the template. TCRdb re-called the reads with MiXCR, one entry per CDR3 protein. The repertoire holds some 130,000 distinct CDR3 sequences, with 35% to 50% as singletons. The rearrangement joins TRBV7-2 to TRBJ2-7, with TRBD2 identical over 7 bases. Sequencing input: sorted CD4+, CD8+, or CD8+CD57+ T cells (not recorded which) from PBMCs. The TCR sequence derives from a human donor in good health, serving as a control. The CDR3 is CASSLPTGGGTYEQYF. As DNA, the CDR3 is TGTGCCAGCAGCCTACCGACTGGCGGGGGAACGTACGAGCAGTACTTC.